These 8 T cell receptor beta chains were sequenced from one sample in a study of cytomegalovirus exposure and HLA in healthy donors. A multiplex PCR was run with 60 Vbeta primers and 13 Jbeta primers. Some clones are missing from TCRdb's copy, which holds only in-frame ones; the method was immunoSEQ multiplex PCR. The top ten hold around 2.8% of the sample, which has approximately 240,000 clones, 77% seen once. Material: PBMCs. Every receptor here comes from a woman aged 55-70 years in good health and CMV-seropositive.

This chain joins TRBV30 and TRBJ1-4, with unresolved D. Trimming stripped 4 bases from V and 0 bases from J, with 12 bases between. This CDR3 comprises 15 residues. Germline V gene lookup returns CDR1 GTSNPN and CDR2 SVGIG (reference sequence). CDR3 sequence reads: CAWNQRQATNEKLFF. DNA for the CDR3: TGTGCCTGGAACCAACGGCAGGCAACTAATGAAAAACTGTTTTTT.

This clone was picked up one time. The chain employs TRBV7-9 and TRBJ2-1; maybe TRBD2 (6 bases). The CDR3 length is 15 residues. Germline-derived CDR1 and CDR2 are SEHNR and FQNEAQ (reference sequence). V was shortened by 5 bases and J by 6 bases, with 17 bases between the two germline ends. In nucleotides, the CDR3 is TGTGCCAGCAGCCCCCGGGCCGGGCGGGGCAATGAGCAGTTCTTC. Its protein is CASSPRAGRGNEQFF.

Regarding this clone: The sample has other DNA sequences that encode this CDR3 too. This sequence joins TRBV19 and TRBJ2-7; 10 bases match TRBD2. Germline CDR1 reads LNHDA; CDR2 reads SQIVND (reference sequence). The V segment lost 5 bases and the J segment 0 bases; nucleotides outside the gene matches: 4. This CDR3 spans 15 amino acids. CDR3 region: CASSSRLAGSYEQYF. The CDR3 DNA reads TGTGCCAGTAGTTCCCGACTAGCGGGCTCCTACGAGCAGTACTTC.

This clone was seen just once. The chain employs TRBV5-1 and TRBJ1-2; 9 nucleotides align to TRBD1. The CDR3 runs 15 residues. Germline-derived CDR1 and CDR2 are SGHRS and YFSETQ. The junction had 10 bases not matched to a gene; V was cut back by 0 bases and J by 10 bases. CDR3 sequence (DNA): TGCGCCAGCAGCTTGGGGGACAGGGCCTTCGCTGACTACACCTTC. The encoded protein is CASSLGDRAFADYTF.

This sequence joins TRBV19 and TRBJ1-5; tentative D call: TRBD1 (5 bases). Germline V CDR1 and CDR2: LNHDA, SQIVND (reference sequence). The CDR3 runs to 19 residues. Deletions cut 1 base from V and 0 bases from J, with 19 bases between. CDR3 nucleotides: TGTGCCAGTAGTATAGGCCCATCTAGGGGTCGGAGTAGCAATCAGCCCCAGCATTTT. Encoded protein: CASSIGPSRGRSSNQPQHF.

The chain links TRBV19 to TRBJ1-4; D not resolved. Per germline, CDR1 LNHDA and CDR2 SQIVND (reference sequence). The CDR3 is 11 residues long. The germline V and J ends were trimmed by 6 bases and 8 bases, with 7 bases remaining between them. CDR3 residues: CASRTQEKLFF. The CDR3, as DNA: TGTGCCAGTAGGACTCAGGAAAAACTGTTTTTT.

A note on this clone: Mismatch with germline at one junction end may stem from a read error. The chain joins TRBV5-1 to TRBJ1-2; possibly TRBD1 for D (6 bases). Germline V gene sequence: CDR1 SGHRS, CDR2 YFSETQ. CDR3 length: 15 residues. This CDR3 reads CASRLVAGDNYGYTF. The CDR3 DNA reads TGCGCCAGCAGGTTGGTGGCAGGGGACAACTATGGCTACACCTTC.

This rearrangement joins TRBV7-2 to TRBJ2-5, with D tentatively TRBD1 (6 bases). Germline CDR1 reads SGHTA; CDR2 reads FQGNSA. V was shortened by 5 bases and J by 4 bases, with 14 bases between the two germline ends. The length of the CDR3 is 14 residues. The CDR3 sequence: CASSPAGRGETQYF. As DNA, the CDR3 is TGTGCCAGCAGCCCGGCAGGCAGGGGAGAGACCCAGTACTTC.